This TCR beta chain derives from a study of cytomegalovirus exposure and HLA in healthy donors. Trimming stripped 0 bases from V and 0 bases from J, with 6 bases between. Per germline, CDR1 LGHNA and CDR2 YSLEER. CDR3 length: 15 amino acids. In the PCR, 60 Vbeta and 13 Jbeta primers were used. Some clones are missing from TCRdb's copy, which holds only in-frame ones; the method was immunoSEQ multiplex PCR. The sample gives 170,000 or so clones, more than 60% of which show up once; less than 4.5% is in the top ten. On this clone itself: Other DNA sequences of this sample code for an identical CDR3.

V and J are TRBV4-3 and TRBJ2-1, with TRBD1 as a possible D gene (5 bases). This TCR was sampled from a woman aged 55-69 years in good health and CMV-seropositive. Sequencing used PBMCs. This CDR3 reads CASSQDRDSYNEQFF. The CDR3 DNA follows: TGCGCCAGCAGCCAAGACAGGGACTCCTACAATGAGCAGTTCTTC.